This TCR beta chain was captured by sequencing in a study of blood T cells in healthy people across ages. Study information: Template switching recovered approximately one barcoded beta molecule for every two T cells.

A second roughly 6 to 12 cycle PCR used barcoded and J-beta primers. TCRdb re-analysed the 5' RACE reads in MiXCR, keeping a single row per CDR3 protein. The sample has more than 1,400,000 distinct CDR3 sequences; 35% to 45% are singletons. Total RNA, at least 5.5 micrograms per sample, was extracted from PBMCs. Points on this clonotype: Its matching antigen is unknown.

Whole-study results and caveats: TCR beta diversity, measured per million T cells, fell in a roughly linear way with age.

Trimming cost V 4 bases and J 5 bases, with 10 bases left between them. Germline CDR1 SGHDT, CDR2 YYEEEE. The CDR3 is 13 amino acids. The sequenced sample consisted of blood. This TCR came from a woman younger than 30 in good health. The genes are TRBV5-6 and TRBJ2-1; no reliable D call. Here the CDR3 DNA reads TGTGCCAGCAGCATTTCCACCCACAATGAGCAGTTCTTC. Translating gives CASSISTHNEQFF.